This TCR beta chain came from a study of cytotoxic CD8 clonotypes in ibrutinib-treated CLL. Points from the study as a whole: T-cell clonality at baseline went above that of age-matched healthy donors and rose and fell with circulating CD8+ T-cell counts.

This CDR3 region has 15 residues. With 2 bases removed from V and 4 bases from J, the gap between germline ends came to 14 bases. Germline V gene sequence: CDR1 SNHLY, CDR2 FYNNEI. As regards this clone: Its antigen is not identified.

The protocol was immunoSEQ multiplex PCR, while the TCRdb copy is restricted to in-frame clones and leaves out a portion. The sample lists 65,000 to 95,000 clones, about 86% occurring once. The rearrangement uses TRBV2 and TRBJ1-2; D call uncertain. This sample comprised PBMCs, obtained before ibrutinib treatment. The TCR originated in a human donor with chronic lymphocytic leukemia. The DNA of the CDR3 is TGTGCCAGCAGTGAATCTATGGGAGGTGGCTATGGCTACACCTTC. The encoded protein is CASSESMGGGYGYTF.